Below, 8 T cell receptor beta chains from the same sample are listed, as sequenced in a study of blood T cell repertoires in COVID-19. Sequencing used immunoSEQ multiplex PCR; TCRdb keeps in-frame clones, though not all of them. The data contain 260,000 or so clones, around 82% of them singletons. Sequencing was performed on peripheral blood. These receptors all come from an elderly man with acute or convalescent COVID-19.

This chain links TRBV9 with TRBJ2-1; D perhaps matches TRBD2 (6 bases). CDR1 and CDR2 from the germline V gene are SGDLS and YYNGEE. The length of the CDR3 is 15 residues. With 0 bases removed from V and 2 bases from J, the gap between germline ends came to 9 bases. The CDR3 coding sequence is TGTGCCAGCAGCGTAGATCGGACTACCTACAATGAGCAGTTCTTC. It yields the protein CASSVDRTTYNEQFF.

As concerns this clone: Other DNA sequences in this sample translate to the same CDR3. The chain joins TRBV27 to TRBJ1-4; D may be TRBD1 (5 bases). Germline V CDR1 and CDR2: MNHEY, SMNVEV (reference sequence). The CDR3 is made up of 15 amino acids. V shed 6 bases and J shed 4 bases, with 15 bases lying between them. The CDR3, as DNA: TGTGCCAGCAGCCTAGGGGCCGGCCTTAATGAAAAACTGTTTTTT. Translating it yields CASSLGAGLNEKLFF. The full variable domain, rest sourced from reference TRBV27 and TRBJ1-4, is EAQVTQNPRYLITVTGKKLTVTCSQNMNHEYMSWYRQDPGLGLRQIYYSMNVEVTDKGDVPEGYKVSRKEKRNFPLILESPSPNQTSLYFCASSLGAGLNEKLFFGSGTQLSVL.

In the case of this clone: The sample carries other DNA sequences with the same CDR3. The V gene is TRBV7-9, the J gene TRBJ2-3; possible D gene TRBD2, 5 bases. CDR3 size: 12 residues. V was pared by 3 bases and J by 6 bases, with 7 bases between. Looked up from germline, CDR1 is SEHNR and CDR2 is FQNEAQ (reference sequence). This CDR3 is CASSFGGDTQYF. The CDR3 DNA is TGTGCCAGCAGCTTCGGAGGTGATACGCAGTATTTT.

This clone was seen a single time. The J gene is TRBJ1-1, the V gene TRBV5-1; no reliable D call. There are 14 residues in the CDR3. V gave up 1 base and J gave up 1 base, with 8 bases separating them. Germline lookup yields CDR1 SGHRS and CDR2 YFSETQ. The DNA for the CDR3 is TGCGCCAGCAGCTTGTTGTCAGAGAACACTGAAGCTTTCTTT. Translated, it gives CASSLLSENTEAFF.

The rearrangement uses TRBV5-1 and TRBJ1-2; TRBD1 might be the D (5 bases). Trimming removed 2 bases from V and 8 bases from J, with 13 bases in between. CDR1 SGHRS and CDR2 YFSETQ come from the germline V gene. The CDR3 is made up of 13 amino acids. The CDR3 loop is CASSLGHVEGYTF. CDR3 nucleotides: TGCGCCAGCAGCTTAGGACACGTAGAAGGCTACACCTTC.

This clone is a singleton in its sample. The chain is built from TRBV11-1 and TRBJ1-2; no definite D call. Trimming stripped 5 bases from V and 4 bases from J, with 14 bases between. The germline gives CDR1 SGHAT, CDR2 FQDESV (reference sequence). The CDR3 runs 14 residues. Here the CDR3 reads CASSPIEGTYGYTF. DNA for the CDR3: TGTGCCAGCAGCCCTATTGAGGGAACCTATGGCTACACCTTC.

The genes are TRBV3-1 (or the pseudogene TRBV3-2) and TRBJ2-1; weak D call: TRBD1 (7 bases). From germline, CDR1 is LGHDT and CDR2 YNNKEL (reference sequence). This CDR3 comprises 14 residues. The V end lost 5 bases, the J end lost 6 bases, and 14 bases lay between the germline ends. Written as DNA, the CDR3 is TGTGCCAGCAGCGGAGGGACAGTTGGCAATGAGCAGTTCTTC. Its protein is CASSGGTVGNEQFF.

The chain carries TRBV7-9 and TRBJ2-7; weak D call: TRBD1 (5 bases). Germline assignment: CDR1 SEHNR and CDR2 FQNEAQ (reference sequence). This CDR3 region has 14 residues. V lost 4 bases and J lost 5, with 15 bases in between. CDR3 residues: CASSSDSPPDEQYF. The CDR3 coding sequence is TGTGCCAGCAGCTCAGACAGTCCGCCGGACGAGCAGTACTTC.